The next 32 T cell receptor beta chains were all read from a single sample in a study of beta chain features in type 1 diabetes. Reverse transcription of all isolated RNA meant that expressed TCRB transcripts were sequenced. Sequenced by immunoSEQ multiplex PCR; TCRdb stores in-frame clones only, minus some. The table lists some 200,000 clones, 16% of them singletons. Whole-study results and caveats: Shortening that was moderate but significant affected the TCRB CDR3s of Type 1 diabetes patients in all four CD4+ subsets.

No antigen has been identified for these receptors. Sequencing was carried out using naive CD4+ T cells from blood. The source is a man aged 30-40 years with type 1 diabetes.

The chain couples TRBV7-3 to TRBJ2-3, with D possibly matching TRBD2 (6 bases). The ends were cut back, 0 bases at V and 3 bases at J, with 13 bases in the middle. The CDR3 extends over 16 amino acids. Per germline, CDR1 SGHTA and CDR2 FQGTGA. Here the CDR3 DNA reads TGTGCCAGCAGCTTAACCGGGAGCGGTGGGACAGATACGCAGTATTTT. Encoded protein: CASSLTGSGGTDTQYF.

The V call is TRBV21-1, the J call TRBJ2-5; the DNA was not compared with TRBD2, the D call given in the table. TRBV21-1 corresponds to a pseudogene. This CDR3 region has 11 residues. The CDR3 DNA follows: TGTGCCAGCAGCAATCGAGAGACCCAGTACTTC. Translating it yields CASSNRETQYF.

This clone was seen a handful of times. The chain's CDR3 is CASRRKLAYNEQFF. CDR3 DNA: TGTGCCAGCAGAAGGAAACTCGCCTACAATGAGCAGTTCTTC. The V gene is TRBV6-5, the J gene TRBJ2-1; no clear D. The CDR3 is 14 residues long. Trimming cost V 6 bases and J 2 bases, with 11 bases left between them. Germline V lookup: CDR1 MNHEY, CDR2 SVGAGI.

CDR3 protein: CASSVGRTGTSTDTQYF. As DNA, the CDR3 is TGTGCCAGCAGCGTAGGACGGACAGGGACTAGCACAGATACGCAGTATTTT. This rearrangement joins TRBV9 to TRBJ2-3; 8 bases fit TRBD1. The V segment lost 0 bases and the J segment 0 bases; nucleotides outside the gene matches: 6. The CDR3 covers 17 residues. The germline V gene has CDR1 SGDLS and CDR2 YYNGEE.

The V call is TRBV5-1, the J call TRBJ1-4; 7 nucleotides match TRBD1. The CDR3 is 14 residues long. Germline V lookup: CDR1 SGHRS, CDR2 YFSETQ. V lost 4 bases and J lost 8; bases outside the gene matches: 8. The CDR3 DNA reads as TGCGCCAGCAGCCCTGGACAGGTCGGAGAAAAACTGTTTTTT. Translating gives CASSPGQVGEKLFF.

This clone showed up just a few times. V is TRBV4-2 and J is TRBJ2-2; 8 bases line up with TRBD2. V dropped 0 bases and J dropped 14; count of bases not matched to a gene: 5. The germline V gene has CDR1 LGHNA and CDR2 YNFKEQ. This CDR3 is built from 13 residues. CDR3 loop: CASSQDGAGGLFF. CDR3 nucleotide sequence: TGTGCCAGCAGCCAAGATGGGGCGGGAGGCCTGTTTTTT.

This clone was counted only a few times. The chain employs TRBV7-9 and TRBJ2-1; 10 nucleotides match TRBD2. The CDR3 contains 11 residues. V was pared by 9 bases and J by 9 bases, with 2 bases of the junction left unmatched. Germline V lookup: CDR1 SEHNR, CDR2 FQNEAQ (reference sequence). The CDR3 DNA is TGTGCCAGTAAGCGGGAGGGTGAGCAGTTCTTC. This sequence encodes CASKREGEQFF.

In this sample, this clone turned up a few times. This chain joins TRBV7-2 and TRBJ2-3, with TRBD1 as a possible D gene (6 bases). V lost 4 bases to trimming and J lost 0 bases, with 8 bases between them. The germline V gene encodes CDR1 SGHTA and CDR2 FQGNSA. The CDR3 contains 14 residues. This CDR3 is CASSYGQSTDTQYF. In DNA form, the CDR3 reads TGTGCCAGCAGCTACGGACAGAGCACAGATACGCAGTATTTT.

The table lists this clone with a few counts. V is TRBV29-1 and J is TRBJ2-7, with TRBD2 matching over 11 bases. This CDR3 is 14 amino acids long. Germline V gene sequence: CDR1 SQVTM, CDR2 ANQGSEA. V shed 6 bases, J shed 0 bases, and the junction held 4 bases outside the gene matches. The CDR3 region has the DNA TGCAGCGTCTCAGGACTAGCGGGCTCCTACGAGCAGTACTTC. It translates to CSVSGLAGSYEQYF.

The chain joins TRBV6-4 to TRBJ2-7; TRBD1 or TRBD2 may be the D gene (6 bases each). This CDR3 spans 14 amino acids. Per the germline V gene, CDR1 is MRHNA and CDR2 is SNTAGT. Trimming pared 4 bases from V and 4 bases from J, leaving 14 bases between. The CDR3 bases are TGTGCCAGCAGTGCACAGGGAGGTGCGTACGAGCAGTACTTC. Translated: CASSAQGGAYEQYF.

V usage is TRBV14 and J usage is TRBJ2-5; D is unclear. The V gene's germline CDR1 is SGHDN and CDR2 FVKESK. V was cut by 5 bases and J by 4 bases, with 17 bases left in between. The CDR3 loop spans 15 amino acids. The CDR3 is CASSSGQILRETQYF. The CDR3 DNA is TGTGCCAGCAGCTCCGGCCAGATTTTAAGAGAGACCCAGTACTTC.

This chain's CDR3 is CSVQGWSIYEQYF. Written as DNA, the CDR3 is TGCAGCGTGCAGGGCTGGAGCATCTACGAGCAGTACTTC. The rearrangement joins TRBV29-1 to TRBJ2-7, with D perhaps matching TRBD1 (5 bases). V lost 6 bases and J lost 3, with 15 bases in between. Germline loops: CDR1 SQVTM, CDR2 ANQGSEA. The CDR3 loop spans 13 amino acids.

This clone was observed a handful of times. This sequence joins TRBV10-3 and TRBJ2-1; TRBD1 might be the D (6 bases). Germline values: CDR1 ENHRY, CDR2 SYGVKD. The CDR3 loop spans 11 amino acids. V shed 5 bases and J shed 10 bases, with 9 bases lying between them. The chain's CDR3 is CAISPGVEQFF. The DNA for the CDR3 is TGTGCCATCAGTCCAGGGGTCGAGCAGTTCTTC.

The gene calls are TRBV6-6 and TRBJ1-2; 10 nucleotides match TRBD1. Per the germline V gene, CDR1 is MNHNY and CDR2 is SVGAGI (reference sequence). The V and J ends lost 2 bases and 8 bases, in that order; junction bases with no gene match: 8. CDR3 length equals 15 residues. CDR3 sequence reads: CASSYIGTGAEGYTF. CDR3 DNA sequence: TGTGCCAGCAGTTACATCGGGACAGGGGCGGAGGGCTACACCTTC.

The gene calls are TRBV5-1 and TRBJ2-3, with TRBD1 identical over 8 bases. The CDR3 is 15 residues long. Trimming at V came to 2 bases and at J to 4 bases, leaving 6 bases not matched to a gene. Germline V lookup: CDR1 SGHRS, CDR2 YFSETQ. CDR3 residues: CASSFQDREADTQYF. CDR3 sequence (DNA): TGCGCCAGCAGCTTCCAGGACAGGGAAGCAGATACGCAGTATTTT.

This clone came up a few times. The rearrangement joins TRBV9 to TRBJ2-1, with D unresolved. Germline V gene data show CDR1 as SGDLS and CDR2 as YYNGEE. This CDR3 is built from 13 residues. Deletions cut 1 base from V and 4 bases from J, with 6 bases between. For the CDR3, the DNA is TGTGCCAGCAGCGTAAGGCTTTACAATGAGCAGTTCTTC. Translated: CASSVRLYNEQFF. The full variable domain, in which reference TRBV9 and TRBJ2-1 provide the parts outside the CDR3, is DSGVTQTPKHLITATGQRVTLRCSPRSGDLSVYWYQQSLDQGLQFLIQYYNGEERAKGNILERFSAQQFPDLHSELNLSSLELGDSALYFCASSVRLYNEQFFGPGTRLTVL.

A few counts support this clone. The CDR3 protein is CASSLGVSSGDTDTQYF. The CDR3, as DNA: TGTGCCAGCAGCTTAGGCGTCTCATCTGGGGACACAGATACGCAGTATTTT. The chain uses TRBV7-9 and TRBJ2-3; D ambiguous. Germline CDR1 is SEHNR and CDR2 is FQNEAQ (reference sequence). The CDR3 extends over 17 amino acids. The germline V and J ends were trimmed by 1 base and 2 bases, with 16 bases remaining between them. The full variable domain, its missing parts supplied by reference TRBV7-9 and TRBJ2-3, is DTGVSQNPRHKITKRGQNVTFRCDPISEHNRLYWYRQTLGQGPEFLTYFQNEAQLEKSRLLSDRFSAERPKGSFSTLEIQRTEQGDSAMYLCASSLGVSSGDTDTQYFGPGTRLTVL.

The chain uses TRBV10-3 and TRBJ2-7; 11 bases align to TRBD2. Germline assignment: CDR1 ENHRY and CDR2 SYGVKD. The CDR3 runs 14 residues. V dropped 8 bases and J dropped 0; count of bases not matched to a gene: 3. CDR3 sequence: CAIGGTSGSYEQYF. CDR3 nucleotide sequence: TGTGCCATCGGCGGGACTAGCGGCTCCTACGAGCAGTACTTC.

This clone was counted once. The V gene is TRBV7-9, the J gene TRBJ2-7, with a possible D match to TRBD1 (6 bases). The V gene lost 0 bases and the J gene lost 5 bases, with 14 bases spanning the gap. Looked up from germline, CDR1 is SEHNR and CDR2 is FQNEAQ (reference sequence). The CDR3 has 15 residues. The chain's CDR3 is CASSLARTEGDEQYF. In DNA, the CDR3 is TGTGCCAGCAGCTTAGCCAGGACTGAGGGGGACGAGCAGTACTTC.

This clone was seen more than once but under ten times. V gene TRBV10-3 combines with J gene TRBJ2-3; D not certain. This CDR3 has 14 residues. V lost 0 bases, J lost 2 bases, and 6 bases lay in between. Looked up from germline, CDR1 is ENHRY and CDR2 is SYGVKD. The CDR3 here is CAISESKNTDTQYF. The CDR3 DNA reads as TGTGCCATCAGTGAGTCAAAAAACACAGATACGCAGTATTTT.

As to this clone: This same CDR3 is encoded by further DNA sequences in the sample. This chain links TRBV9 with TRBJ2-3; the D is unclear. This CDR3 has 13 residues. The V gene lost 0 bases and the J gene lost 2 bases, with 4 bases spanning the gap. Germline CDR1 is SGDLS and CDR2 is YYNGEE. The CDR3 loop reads CASSVALTDTQYF. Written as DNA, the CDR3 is TGTGCCAGCAGCGTAGCTCTCACAGATACGCAGTATTTT.

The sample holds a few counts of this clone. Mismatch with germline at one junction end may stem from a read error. For the CDR3, the DNA is TGTGCCAGTACTCAACATGGTCTAGCGGGAGCCCAAAACATTCAGTACTTC. Translated: CASTQHGLAGAQNIQYF. This chain joins TRBV19 and TRBJ2-4, with TRBD2 matching over 10 bases. The germline V gene encodes CDR1 LNHDA and CDR2 SQIVND (reference sequence). The CDR3 extends over 17 amino acids. Variable domain in full (rest from reference TRBV19 and TRBJ2-4): DGGITQSPKYLFRKEGQNVTLSCEQNLNHDAMYWYRQDPGQGLRLIYYSQIVNDFQKGDIAEGYSVSREKKESFPLTVTSAQKNPTAFYLCASTQHGLAGAQNIQYFGAGTRLSVL.

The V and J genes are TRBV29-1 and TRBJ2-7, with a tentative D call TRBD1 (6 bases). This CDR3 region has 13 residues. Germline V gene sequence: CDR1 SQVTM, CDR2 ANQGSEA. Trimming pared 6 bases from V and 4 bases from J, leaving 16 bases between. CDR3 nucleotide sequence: TGCAGCGTCGGAGACAGGAGCAGGTACGAGCAGTACTTC. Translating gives CSVGDRSRYEQYF.

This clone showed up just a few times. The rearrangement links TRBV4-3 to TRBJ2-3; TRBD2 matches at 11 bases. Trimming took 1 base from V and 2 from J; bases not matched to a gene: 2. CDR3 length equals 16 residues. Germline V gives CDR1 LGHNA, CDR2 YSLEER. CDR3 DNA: TGCGCCAGCAGCCAAGTGGGACTAGCGGACACAGATACGCAGTATTTT. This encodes CASSQVGLADTDTQYF.

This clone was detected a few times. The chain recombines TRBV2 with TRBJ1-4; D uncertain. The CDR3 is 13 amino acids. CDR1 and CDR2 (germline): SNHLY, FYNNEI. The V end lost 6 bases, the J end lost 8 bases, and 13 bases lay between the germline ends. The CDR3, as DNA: TGTGCCAGCAGGAACGAAGTGGGGGAAAAACTGTTTTTT. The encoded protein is CASRNEVGEKLFF.

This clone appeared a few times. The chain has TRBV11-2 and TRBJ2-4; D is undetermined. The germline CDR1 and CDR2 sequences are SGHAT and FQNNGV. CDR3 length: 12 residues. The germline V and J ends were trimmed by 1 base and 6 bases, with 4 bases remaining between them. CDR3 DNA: TGTGCCAGCAGCTTAGGGCTAAACATTCAGTACTTC. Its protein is CASSLGLNIQYF.

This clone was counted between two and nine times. Here the CDR3 DNA reads TGCAGCGTTGTACCACAGGGAGGGTTGAACACCTTC. Amino acid sequence: CSVVPQGGLNTF. The chain uses TRBV29-1 and TRBJ1-2, with D possibly being TRBD1 (6 bases). V lost 4 bases and J 12 bases, leaving 18 bases between the germline ends. This CDR3 spans 12 amino acids. CDR1 SQVTM and CDR2 ANQGSEA come from the germline V gene. Full variable domain (outside the CDR3, taken from reference TRBV29-1 and TRBJ1-2): SAVISQKPSRDICQRGTSLTIQCQVDSQVTMMFWYRQQPGQSLTLIATANQGSEATYESGFVIDKFPISRPNLTFSTLTVSNMSPEDSSIYLCSVVPQGGLNTFGSGTRLTVV.

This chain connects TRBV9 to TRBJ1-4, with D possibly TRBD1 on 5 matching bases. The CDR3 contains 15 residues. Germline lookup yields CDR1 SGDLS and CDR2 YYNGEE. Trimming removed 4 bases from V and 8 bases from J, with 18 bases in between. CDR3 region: CASSPQGQVGEKLFF. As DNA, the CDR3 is TGTGCCAGCAGCCCCCAGGGTCAGGTGGGAGAAAAACTGTTTTTT.

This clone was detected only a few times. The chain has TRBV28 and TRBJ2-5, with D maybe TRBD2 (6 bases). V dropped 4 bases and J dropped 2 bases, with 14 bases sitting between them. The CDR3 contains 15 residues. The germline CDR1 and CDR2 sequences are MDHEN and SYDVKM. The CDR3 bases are TGTGCCAGCAGTTCTTACTCAGCGGGTCAAGAGACCCAGTACTTC. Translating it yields CASSSYSAGQETQYF.

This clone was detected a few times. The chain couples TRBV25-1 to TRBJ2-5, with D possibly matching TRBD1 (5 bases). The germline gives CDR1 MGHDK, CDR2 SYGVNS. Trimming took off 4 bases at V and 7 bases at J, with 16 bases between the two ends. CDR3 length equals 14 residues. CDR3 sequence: CASSAADRPGTQYF. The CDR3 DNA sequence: TGTGCCAGCAGTGCCGCCGACAGACCCGGGACCCAGTACTTC.

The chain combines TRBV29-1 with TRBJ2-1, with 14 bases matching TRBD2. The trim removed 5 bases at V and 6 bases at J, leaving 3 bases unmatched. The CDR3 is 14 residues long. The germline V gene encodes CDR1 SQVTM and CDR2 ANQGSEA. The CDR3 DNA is TGCAGCGTTAGGACTAGCGGGAGGCCCAATGAGCAGTTCTTC. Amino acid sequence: CSVRTSGRPNEQFF.

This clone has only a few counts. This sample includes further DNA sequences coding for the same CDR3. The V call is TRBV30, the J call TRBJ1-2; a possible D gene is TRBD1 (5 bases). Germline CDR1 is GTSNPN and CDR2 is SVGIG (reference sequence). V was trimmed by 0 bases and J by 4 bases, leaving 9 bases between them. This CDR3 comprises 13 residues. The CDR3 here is CAWSVKGAYGYTF. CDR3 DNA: TGTGCCTGGAGTGTAAAAGGGGCCTATGGCTACACCTTC. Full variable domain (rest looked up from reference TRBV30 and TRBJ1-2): SQTIHQWPATLVQPVGSPLSLECTVEGTSNPNLYWYRQAAGRGLQLLFYSVGIGQISSEVPQNLSASRPQDRQFILSSKKLLLSDSGFYLCAWSVKGAYGYTFGSGTRLTVV.